The next 24 T cell receptor beta chains were all read from a single sample in a study of cytomegalovirus exposure and HLA in healthy donors. PCR amplification relied on 60 Vbeta primers (plus 13 Jbeta primers). The table came from immunoSEQ multiplex PCR; TCRdb's copy has only in-frame clones and leaves some out. The table records 50,000 to 70,000 clones, about three quarters of them present only once. The sequenced sample was PBMCs. These receptors all come from a female donor in good health and CMV-seronegative.

The chain uses TRBV6-5 and TRBJ2-3; D possibly corresponds to TRBD1 (6 bases). This CDR3 spans 15 amino acids. With 4 bases removed from V and 2 bases from J, the gap between germline ends came to 13 bases. Germline-derived CDR1 and CDR2 are MNHEY and SVGAGI. In DNA form, the CDR3 reads TGTGCCAGCAGTTCCGGGACAATTTCCACAGATACGCAGTATTTT. Amino acids: CASSSGTISTDTQYF.

In this sample, this clone turned up once. The chain has TRBV15 and TRBJ2-7, with TRBD2 matching 13 bases. The CDR3 is made up of 15 amino acids. Germline V CDR1 and CDR2: LNHNV, YYDKDF (reference sequence). Trimming at V came to 3 bases and at J to 7 bases, leaving 6 bases not matched to a gene. CDR3 sequence: CATSSRLAGGREQYF. The CDR3, as DNA: TGTGCCACCAGCAGCCGACTAGCGGGAGGCCGAGAGCAGTACTTC.

V gene TRBV28 combines with J gene TRBJ1-1, with D perhaps TRBD1 (6 bases). Germline CDR1 MDHEN, CDR2 SYDVKM. The CDR3 is 14 residues long. V was pared by 6 bases and J by 0 bases, with 11 bases between. In nucleotides, the CDR3 is TGTGCCAGCAGCCCGGGACACCTGAACACTGAAGCTTTCTTT. Translation: CASSPGHLNTEAFF.

The CDR3 DNA follows: TGTGCCAGCACCACAAATAGGGGTTACAATGAGCAGTTCTTC. It yields the protein CASTTNRGYNEQFF. The chain uses TRBV27 and TRBJ2-1; possibly TRBD1 for D (5 bases). This CDR3 spans 14 amino acids. The V gene's germline CDR1 is MNHEY and CDR2 SMNVEV (reference sequence). Trimming shortened V by 7 bases and J by 4 bases, and 14 bases separated the two germline ends.

The rearrangement joins TRBV1 to TRBJ2-5; the DNA was not compared with TRBD2, the D call given in the table. TRBV1 is a pseudogene segment. This CDR3 has 16 residues. CDR3 protein: CTSSQEDFQTQETQYF. CDR3 sequence (DNA): TGCACCAGCAGCCAAGAGGACTTCCAAACCCAAGAGACCCAGTACTTC.

The CDR3: CATSLLQSTTEQYF. The CDR3 DNA reads TGTGCCACCAGCCTTTTACAGAGCACCACCGAGCAGTACTTC. The V gene is TRBV15, the J gene TRBJ2-7; D ambiguous. The germline V gene encodes CDR1 LNHNV and CDR2 YYDKDF (reference sequence). The CDR3 contains 14 residues. Trimming took 5 bases from V and 6 from J, leaving 17 bases between them.

The sample holds a few counts of this clone. V usage is TRBV5-1 and J usage is TRBJ2-5, with 9 bases identical to TRBD1. Gene TRBJ2-7 matches the end of the DNA better, so the J call may be wrong. The germline gives CDR1 SGHRS, CDR2 YFSETQ. The CDR3 sequence is 14 residues long. Here the CDR3 reads CASSSGTGNYEQYF. Written as DNA, the CDR3 is TGCGCCAGCAGCTCCGGGACAGGGAACTACGAGCAGTACTTC.

The chain combines TRBV19 with TRBJ2-1; 8 bases align to TRBD2. J was trimmed by 10 bases and V by 4 bases; bases with no gene match: 9. CDR1 LNHDA and CDR2 SQIVND come from the germline V gene (reference sequence). The CDR3 covers 14 residues. The CDR3 is CASSTPGGRREQFF. DNA of the CDR3: TGTGCCAGTAGTACCCCGGGGGGGCGGCGAGAGCAGTTCTTC.

This clone appeared a few times. V usage is TRBV7-9 and J usage is TRBJ2-7; 9 bases agree with TRBD2. The junction had 7 bases not matched to a gene; V was cut back by 1 base and J by 3 bases. The CDR3 runs to 16 residues. The germline V gene has CDR1 SEHNR and CDR2 FQNEAQ (reference sequence). Here the CDR3 reads CASSLGLAGLYYEQYF. DNA of the CDR3: TGTGCCAGCAGCTTAGGGCTAGCGGGACTCTACTACGAGCAGTACTTC.

Concerning this clone itself: Distinct nucleotide sequences in the sample also encode this CDR3. The rearrangement links TRBV6-5 to TRBJ2-7, with D possibly matching TRBD1 (6 bases). Trimming pared 6 bases from V and 2 bases from J, leaving 14 bases between. The CDR3 is 14 amino acids. Germline V lookup: CDR1 MNHEY, CDR2 SVGAGI. The CDR3 DNA reads TGTGCCAGCAGCTTGGGACAACCCCCCTACGAGCAGTACTTC. Its protein product is CASSLGQPPYEQYF.

The chain recombines TRBV27 with TRBJ1-1; maybe TRBD1 (6 bases). V was trimmed by 5 bases and J by 1 base, leaving 17 bases between them. The CDR3 contains 16 residues. The germline gives CDR1 MNHEY, CDR2 SMNVEV (reference sequence). Here the CDR3 DNA reads TGTGCCAGCAGTCACACAGGGACGTTGCGGAACACTGAAGCTTTCTTT. This sequence encodes CASSHTGTLRNTEAFF.

This clone occurred once. V gene TRBV7-2 combines with J gene TRBJ2-7; 8 positions agree with TRBD2. Per the germline V gene, CDR1 is SGHTA and CDR2 is FQGNSA. This CDR3 has 19 residues. Trimming cost V 2 bases and J 2 bases; bases outside gene matches: 17. The CDR3 region has the DNA TGTGCCAGCAGCTTAAAGGCGGCCGAGACTAGCGTGATCGCCTACGAGCAGTACTTC. This encodes CASSLKAAETSVIAYEQYF.

The chain uses TRBV7-2 and TRBJ1-5; D gene uncertain. The CDR3 extends over 13 amino acids. Germline V gives CDR1 SGHTA, CDR2 FQGNSA. Trimming took 3 bases from V and 4 from J, leaving 7 bases between them. CDR3 coding DNA: TGTGCCAGCAGCTTCAAGCCAAATCAGCCCCAGCATTTT. Its protein is CASSFKPNQPQHF.

The V gene is TRBV6-5, the J gene TRBJ2-3; a possible D gene is TRBD2 (6 bases). The V gene lost 2 bases and the J gene lost 1 base, with 10 bases spanning the gap. The CDR3 runs to 15 residues. Germline CDR1 MNHEY, CDR2 SVGAGI. CDR3 in DNA: TGTGCCAGCAGTTACATTGCTAGCGGCACAGATACGCAGTATTTT. It is translated as CASSYIASGTDTQYF.

This clone was counted between two and nine times. V and J are TRBV30 and TRBJ2-5; D is perhaps TRBD2 (6 bases). The V gene lost 2 bases and the J gene lost 4 bases, with 8 bases spanning the gap. Germline V gene sequence: CDR1 GTSNPN, CDR2 SVGIG (reference sequence). The CDR3 runs 12 residues. As DNA, the CDR3 is TGTGCCTGGAGTTTGGGGGGAGAGACCCAGTACTTC. Translation gives CAWSLGGETQYF.

V and J are TRBV4-3 and TRBJ2-1; 9 bases map to TRBD2. The CDR3 extends over 19 amino acids. Germline V lookup: CDR1 LGHNA, CDR2 YSLEER. Unmatched junction bases numbered 11, after V lost 0 bases and J lost 2 bases. Here the CDR3 reads CASSQDIPLAGGTYNEQFF. CDR3 sequence (DNA): TGCGCCAGCAGCCAAGATATCCCCCTCGCGGGAGGGACCTACAATGAGCAGTTCTTC.

This chain joins TRBV27 and TRBJ2-1, with 8 bases aligning to TRBD2. The germline V gene has CDR1 MNHEY and CDR2 SMNVEV (reference sequence). The CDR3 contains 16 residues. The J segment lost 2 bases and the V segment lost 2 bases, leaving 5 bases of the junction unmatched. The CDR3 DNA follows: TGTGCCAGCAGTTTAATGGCTAGCGGGCCCTACAATGAGCAGTTCTTC. It codes for CASSLMASGPYNEQFF.

This clone was seen more than once but under ten times. The rearrangement links TRBV15 to TRBJ2-1; 7 bases are shared with TRBD2. The V gene's germline CDR1 is LNHNV and CDR2 YYDKDF (reference sequence). The V gene end was trimmed by 1 base and the J gene end by 4 bases; junction bases not matched to a gene: 7. The CDR3 covers 16 residues. The CDR3 sequence: CATSRGVAGLYNEQFF. The CDR3 nucleotides are TGTGCCACCAGCAGAGGGGTGGCGGGACTATACAATGAGCAGTTCTTC.

The V call is TRBV27, the J call TRBJ2-1; TRBD1 aligns across 9 bases. Germline CDR1 is MNHEY and CDR2 is SMNVEV (reference sequence). V lost 8 bases and J lost 4; bases outside the gene matches: 6. The CDR3 consists of 14 residues. The CDR3: CASSGQGRYNEQFF. The CDR3 coding sequence is TGTGCCAGCTCGGGACAGGGCCGATACAATGAGCAGTTCTTC.

The gene calls are TRBV6-5 and TRBJ1-2; 10 positions agree with TRBD1. Germline assignment: CDR1 MNHEY and CDR2 SVGAGI. V gave up 4 bases and J gave up 3 bases; unmatched junction bases: 8. The CDR3 length is 16 residues. CDR3 in DNA: TGTGCCAGCAGTTTATCCGGGACAGGGGAATACTATGGCTACACCTTC. Its protein product is CASSLSGTGEYYGYTF.

The chain has TRBV9 and TRBJ2-5; TRBD2 matches at 7 bases. Germline assignment: CDR1 SGDLS and CDR2 YYNGEE. This CDR3 is 17 amino acids long. J gave up 4 bases and V 3 bases, and 15 bases lay outside the gene matches. CDR3: CASSAGLGVGGPETQYF. CDR3 nucleotides: TGTGCCAGCAGCGCCGGACTAGGCGTGGGTGGGCCAGAGACCCAGTACTTC.

This clone has more than one count but fewer than ten. This sequence joins TRBV6-6 and TRBJ2-7, with D possibly being TRBD1 (7 bases). Germline loops: CDR1 MNHNY, CDR2 SVGAGI (reference sequence). Trimming took off 2 bases at V and 5 bases at J, with 13 bases between the two ends. The CDR3 contains 14 residues. In nucleotides, the CDR3 is TGTGCCAGCAGTTACCAGGGGGGTCCCAACGAGCAGTACTTC. Translating it yields CASSYQGGPNEQYF.

The rearrangement uses TRBV7-2 and TRBJ1-4; 7 nucleotides line up with TRBD1. Trimming at V came to 7 bases and at J to 8 bases, leaving 13 bases not matched to a gene. The CDR3 has 15 residues. CDR1 and CDR2 from the germline V gene are SGHTA and FQGNSA. CDR3 residues: CASTVQGGLTEKLFF. Here the CDR3 DNA reads TGTGCCAGCACCGTCCAGGGGGGTTTAACGGAAAAACTGTTTTTT.

The count of this clone is one. This chain joins TRBV27 and TRBJ2-7; no reliable D call. Germline values: CDR1 MNHEY, CDR2 SMNVEV (reference sequence). The V end lost 5 bases, the J end lost 0 bases, and 5 bases lay between the germline ends. The CDR3 runs to 12 residues. The CDR3 DNA reads as TGTGCCAGCAGTCCATCCTCCTACGAGCAGTACTTC. Residues: CASSPSSYEQYF.